This paragraph reports one TCR beta chain. The sample contains more than one DNA sequence encoding this CDR3. V gave up 3 bases and J gave up 5 bases, with 13 bases separating them. The germline V gene encodes CDR1 MDHEN and CDR2 SYDVKM. This CDR3 contains 14 residues. The entry originates in a study of blood T cell repertoires in COVID-19. Participants had their cohort set by participant-reported clinical history. Authors' processing steps: Amplified reference gene primers provided the basis for estimating nucleated cell counts. TCRdb's table, derived via immunoSEQ multiplex PCR, lists solely in-frame clones and lacks some. That table is the source of V, J and clone size, and D and trimming were worked out from the DNA. The sample has 350,000 to 450,000 clones, around 91% seen once; the top ten hold roughly 1.1%.

This clonotype originated in a young man who had recovered from COVID-19. The chain has TRBV28 and TRBJ1-1, with D perhaps matching TRBD1 (6 bases). Material: PBMCs or T cells enriched from blood (not recorded which). The chain's CDR3 is CASSLGRGGTEAFF. The CDR3 nucleotides read TGTGCCAGCAGTTTGGGCAGGGGTGGGACTGAAGCTTTCTTT. Combining the CDR3 with reference TRBV28 and TRBJ1-1 gives the whole variable domain DVKVTQSSRYLVKRTGEKVFLECVQDMDHENMFWYRQDPGLGLRLIYFSYDVKMKEKGDIPEGYSVSREKKERFSLILESASTNQTSMYLCASSLGRGGTEAFFGQGTRLTVV.